Below, one T cell receptor beta chain is given with its context. CDR1 is MDHEN, CDR2 SYDVKM, per germline. The CDR3 totals 11 residues. Trimming removed 6 bases at V and 7 bases at J, with 9 bases between. This sample is drawn from a study of blood T cell repertoires in COVID-19. Overall study context: Spain, Italy and the United States supplied samples that represented acute and convalescent COVID-19. Sample material is recorded as cDNA or gDNA derived from T cells, B-cell-depleted T cells, or PBMCs.

Original handling: Researchers report that nucleated cell counts were estimated from reference gene primer amplification. Data came from immunoSEQ multiplex PCR; TCRdb stores just in-frame clones and leaves some out. V and J calls and clone size follow that table, whereas D and trimming were derived from the DNA. This sample has more than 95,000 clones, with about 83% found just once. This sequence was found in a man aged 55-75 years with acute or convalescent COVID-19. The chain is built from TRBV28 and TRBJ1-1, with D maybe TRBD1 (6 bases). Specimen: peripheral blood. For the CDR3, the DNA is TGTGCCAGCAGGGGACAACTTGAAGCTTTCTTT. Translated: CASRGQLEAFF.